The 2 T cell receptor beta chains given below trace back to one sample, sequenced in a study of T-cell reconstitution after alpha-beta-depleted transplantation in children. Unique molecular identifiers were built into the TCRbeta library. A single record per CDR3 protein comes from TCRdb applying MiXCR to the PCR reads. The sample lists approximately 70,000 distinct CDR3 sequences; roughly 4.5% were seen once. Here the sequenced sample was PBMCs, mostly from graft donor cells, taken 180 days after TCRalphabeta/CD19-depleted stem cell transplant. Source of these receptors: a boy in the first two years of life who had a stem cell transplant for acute myeloid leukemia, so the T cells may come from the graft donor.

This clonotype was counted ten times or more. The V call is TRBV7-8, the J call TRBJ2-7; D uncertain. The V gene lost 0 bases and the J gene lost 0 bases, with 9 bases spanning the gap. CDR3 size: 15 residues. Germline CDR1 and CDR2: SGHVS and FQNEAQ. CDR3 protein: CASSLAIRISYEQYF. The DNA for the CDR3 is TGTGCCAGCAGCTTAGCCATCAGGATCTCCTACGAGCAGTACTTC. Using reference TRBV7-8 and TRBJ2-7 for the parts outside the CDR3, the full variable domain is GAGVSQSPRYKVAKRGQDVALRCDPISGHVSLFWYQQALGQGPEFLTYFQNEAQLDKSGLPSDRFFAERPEGSVSTLKIQRTQQEDSAVYLCASSLAIRISYEQYFGPGTRLTVT.

This clonotype was seen many times. The V call is TRBV27, the J call TRBJ2-1, with a weak D call TRBD1 (5 bases). The germline gives CDR1 MNHEY, CDR2 SMNVEV (reference sequence). The CDR3 loop spans 15 amino acids. V gave up 2 bases and J gave up 0 bases, with 8 bases separating them. Written as DNA, the CDR3 is TGTGCCAGCAGTTTAGGGGCCAGCTCCTACAATGAGCAGTTCTTC. This gives the protein CASSLGASSYNEQFF.